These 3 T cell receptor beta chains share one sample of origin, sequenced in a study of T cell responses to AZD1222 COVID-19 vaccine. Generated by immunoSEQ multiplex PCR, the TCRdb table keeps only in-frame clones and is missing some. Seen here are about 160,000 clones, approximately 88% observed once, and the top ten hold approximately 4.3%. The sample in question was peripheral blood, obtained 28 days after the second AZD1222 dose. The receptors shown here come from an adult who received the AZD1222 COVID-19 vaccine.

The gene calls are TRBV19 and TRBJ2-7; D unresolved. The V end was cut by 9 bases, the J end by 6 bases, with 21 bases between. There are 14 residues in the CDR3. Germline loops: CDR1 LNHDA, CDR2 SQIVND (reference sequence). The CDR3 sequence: CASPARVRCAEQYF. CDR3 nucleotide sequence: TGTGCCAGCCCCGCCCGGGTTAGATGTGCCGAGCAGTACTTC.

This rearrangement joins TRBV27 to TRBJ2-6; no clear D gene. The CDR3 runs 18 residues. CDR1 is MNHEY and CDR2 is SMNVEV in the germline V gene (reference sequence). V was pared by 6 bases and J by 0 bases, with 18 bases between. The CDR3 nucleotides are TGTGCCAGCAGATTCCACACCTATGGCGGCTCTGGGGCCAACGTCCTGACTTTC. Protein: CASRFHTYGGSGANVLTF.

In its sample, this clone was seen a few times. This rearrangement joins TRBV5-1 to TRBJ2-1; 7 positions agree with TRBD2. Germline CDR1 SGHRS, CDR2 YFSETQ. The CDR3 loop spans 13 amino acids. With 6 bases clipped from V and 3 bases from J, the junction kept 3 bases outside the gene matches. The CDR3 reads CASTSGGYNEQFF. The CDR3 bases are TGCGCCAGCACCTCGGGGGGCTACAATGAGCAGTTCTTC.